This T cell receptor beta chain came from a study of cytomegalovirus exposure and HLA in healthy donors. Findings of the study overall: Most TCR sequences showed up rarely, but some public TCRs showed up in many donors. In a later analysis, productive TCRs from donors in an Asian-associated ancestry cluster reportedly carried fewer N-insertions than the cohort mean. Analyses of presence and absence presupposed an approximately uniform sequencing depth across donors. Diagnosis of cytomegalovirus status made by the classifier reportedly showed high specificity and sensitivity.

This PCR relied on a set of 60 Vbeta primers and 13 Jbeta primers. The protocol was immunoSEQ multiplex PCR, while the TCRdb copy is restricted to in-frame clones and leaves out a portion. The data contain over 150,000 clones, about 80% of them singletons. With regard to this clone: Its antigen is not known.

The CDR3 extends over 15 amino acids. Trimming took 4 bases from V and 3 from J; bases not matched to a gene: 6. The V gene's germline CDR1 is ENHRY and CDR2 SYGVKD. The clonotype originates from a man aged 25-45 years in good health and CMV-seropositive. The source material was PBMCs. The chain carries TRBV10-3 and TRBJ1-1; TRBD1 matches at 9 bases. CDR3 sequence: CAISVEQGAYTEAFF. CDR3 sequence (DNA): TGTGCCATCAGTGTGGAACAGGGGGCGTACACTGAAGCTTTCTTT.